This entry concerns a single T cell receptor beta chain. This CDR3 contains 14 residues. Trimming removed 5 bases at V and 5 bases at J, with 15 bases between. Germline V gives CDR1 KGHSH, CDR2 LQKENI. This record comes from a study of T-cell reconstitution after alpha-beta-depleted transplantation in children. The TCRbeta library was prepared with unique molecular identifiers. TCRdb independently ran MiXCR on the PCR reads; one entry per CDR3 protein. In the table there are approximately 650,000 distinct CDR3 sequences, around 13% of which are singletons. Specimen: PBMCs, collected before TCRalphabeta/CD19-depleted stem cell transplant. The sequence came from a girl between 2 and 10 years old with congenital amegakaryocytic thrombocytopenia, due to receive a stem cell transplant. The V and J genes are TRBV18 and TRBJ2-5, with D perhaps TRBD2 (6 bases). Written as DNA, the CDR3 is TGTGCCAGCTCAGCCTCGGGGGAGCGGGAGACCCAGTACTTC. Translating gives CASSASGERETQYF. Based on the CDR3 plus reference TRBV18 and TRBJ2-5, the full variable domain is NAGVMQNPRHLVRRRGQEARLRCSPMKGHSHVYWYRQLPEEGLKFMVYLQKENIIDESGMPKERFSAEFPKEGPSILRIQQVVRGDSAAYFCASSASGERETQYFGPGTRLLVL.